These 12 T cell receptor beta chains were sequenced from one sample in a study of beta chain features in type 1 diabetes. Study-wide results and caveats: Across all four CD4+ subsets, people with type 1 diabetes showed modestly shorter TCRB CDR3s.

TCRB transcripts that were expressed got sequenced, as all of the isolated RNA had been reverse transcribed. Repertoires were generated with immunoSEQ multiplex PCR, while TCRdb's copy carries only in-frame clones and drops some. Here the sample spans roughly 400,000 clones, 8.5% to 10% being singletons. Their specific antigens are unknown. The sample consisted of central memory CD4+ T cells from blood. Receptor source: a man aged 25 to 40 with type 1 diabetes.

At least ten counts were recorded for this clone. The chain employs TRBV7-9 and TRBJ2-5, with D possibly matching TRBD2 (5 bases). Trimming removed 3 bases at V and 7 bases at J, with 15 bases between. This CDR3 region has 14 residues. Germline CDR1 and CDR2: SEHNR and FQNEAQ (reference sequence). The CDR3 nucleotides read TGTGCCAGCAGCTTTCAAGAAGCCAGCGGGACCCAGTACTTC. Amino acid sequence: CASSFQEASGTQYF.

This rearrangement joins TRBV28 to TRBJ1-3; unclear D gene. Trimming took off 7 bases at V and 4 bases at J, with 11 bases between the two ends. In germline, CDR1 is MDHEN, CDR2 SYDVKM. The length of the CDR3 is 13 residues. This CDR3 is CASINTQGNTIYF. The CDR3 nucleotides read TGTGCCAGCATTAACACACAGGGAAACACCATATATTTT.

The rearrangement links TRBV7-2 to TRBJ2-7; D may be TRBD1 or TRBD2 (6 bases each). Between the trimmed V and J ends, which lost 3 bases and 6 bases, there was a span of 18 bases. Looked up from germline, CDR1 is SGHTA and CDR2 is FQGNSA. CDR3 length equals 15 residues. The CDR3 nucleotides are TGTGCCAGCAGCTTCTATGAGGGGGGTTGGAGCGAGCAGTACTTC. This gives the protein CASSFYEGGWSEQYF.

In its sample, this clone was seen a few times. The V and J genes are TRBV7-2 and TRBJ2-7; D not resolved. This CDR3 comprises 12 residues. V lost 5 bases to trimming and J lost 8 bases, with 13 bases between them. Germline V gene sequence: CDR1 SGHTA, CDR2 FQGNSA. CDR3 DNA sequence: TGTGCCAGCAGCCTGGCCTACTCACAGCAGTACTTC. Translating gives CASSLAYSQQYF.

This chain connects TRBV6-5 to TRBJ2-7; 7 bases line up with TRBD1. The CDR3 sequence is 15 residues long. J lost 3 bases, V lost 4 bases, and 9 bases had no gene match. Germline V gene data show CDR1 as MNHEY and CDR2 as SVGAGI. CDR3 residues: CASSLFGTDYYEQYF. In DNA form, the CDR3 reads TGTGCCAGCAGTTTATTCGGGACAGACTACTACGAGCAGTACTTC.

The rearrangement uses TRBV27 and TRBJ2-1, with D maybe TRBD1 (5 bases). The CDR3 has 14 residues. Trimming cost V 1 base and J 7 bases, with 11 bases left between them. Germline values: CDR1 MNHEY, CDR2 SMNVEV (reference sequence). DNA for the CDR3: TGTGCCAGCAGTTTATTAGCAGGGCAAAATGAGCAGTTCTTC. It is translated as CASSLLAGQNEQFF.

On this clone itself: A single base separates this from a much larger clone, so it may be a read error. The chain employs TRBV7-3 and TRBJ2-5; the match to TRBD1 covers 8 bases. From germline, CDR1 is SGHTA and CDR2 FQGTGA. CDR3 size: 12 residues. Trimming removed 5 bases from V and 5 bases from J; junction bases left unmatched: 1. The CDR3 DNA follows: TGTGCCAGCAGCCGGGACAGGGAGACCCAGTACTTC. It codes for CASSRDRETQYF.

This clone was detected a few times. The gene calls are TRBV11-2 and TRBJ2-3; 8 bases align to TRBD1. From germline, CDR1 is SGHAT and CDR2 FQNNGV. CDR3 size: 13 residues. J was trimmed by 14 bases and V by 4 bases; bases with no gene match: 11. The CDR3 loop is CASSSPDRAPWYF. The CDR3 DNA is TGTGCCAGCAGCTCACCGGACAGGGCTCCGTGGTATTTT. Combining the CDR3 with reference TRBV11-2 and TRBJ2-3 gives the whole variable domain EAGVAQSPRYKIIEKRQSVAFWCNPISGHATLYWYQQILGQGPKLLIQFQNNGVVDDSQLPKDRFSAERLKGVDSTLKIQPAKLEDSAVYLCASSSPDRAPWYFGPGTRLTVL.

This clone was picked up a small number of times. V gene TRBV5-1 combines with J gene TRBJ2-1; 12 nucleotides match TRBD2. V gave up 0 bases and J gave up 14 bases; unmatched junction bases: 6. In germline, CDR1 is SGHRS, CDR2 YFSETQ. This CDR3 is built from 14 residues. The CDR3 bases are TGCGCCAGCAGCTTGGCAATCCCTAGCGGGAGGGAGTTCTTC. Protein product: CASSLAIPSGREFF.

This clone was detected a few times. The rearrangement uses TRBV7-2 and TRBJ2-1; 9 bases match TRBD1. Germline values: CDR1 SGHTA, CDR2 FQGNSA. The CDR3 runs to 13 residues. Losses at the gene ends were 1 base for V and 8 bases for J; bases not matched to a gene: 0. CDR3 sequence: CASSLGQGDEQFF. CDR3 coding DNA: TGTGCCAGCAGCTTAGGACAGGGGGATGAGCAGTTCTTC.

This clone has just a few counts. The chain recombines TRBV13 with TRBJ2-3; D not certain. CDR3 length: 16 amino acids. Trimming removed 5 bases from V and 2 bases from J, with 17 bases in between. Germline values: CDR1 PRHDT, CDR2 FYEKMQ (reference sequence). CDR3 protein: CASSPPLNGFTDTQYF. CDR3 sequence (DNA): TGTGCCAGCAGCCCGCCCCTCAATGGCTTCACAGATACGCAGTATTTT.

The chain uses TRBV11-2 and TRBJ2-1, with 7 bases lining up with TRBD1. The germline V gene encodes CDR1 SGHAT and CDR2 FQNNGV. The CDR3 spans 16 residues. V shed 5 bases, J shed 6 bases, and the junction held 13 bases outside the gene matches. CDR3 protein: CASSPLSRQGPNEQFF. In DNA form, the CDR3 reads TGTGCCAGCAGCCCGCTTTCGAGACAGGGTCCCAATGAGCAGTTCTTC. Drawing the rest from reference TRBV11-2 and TRBJ2-1, the complete variable domain is EAGVAQSPRYKIIEKRQSVAFWCNPISGHATLYWYQQILGQGPKLLIQFQNNGVVDDSQLPKDRFSAERLKGVDSTLKIQPAKLEDSAVYLCASSPLSRQGPNEQFFGPGTRLTVL.